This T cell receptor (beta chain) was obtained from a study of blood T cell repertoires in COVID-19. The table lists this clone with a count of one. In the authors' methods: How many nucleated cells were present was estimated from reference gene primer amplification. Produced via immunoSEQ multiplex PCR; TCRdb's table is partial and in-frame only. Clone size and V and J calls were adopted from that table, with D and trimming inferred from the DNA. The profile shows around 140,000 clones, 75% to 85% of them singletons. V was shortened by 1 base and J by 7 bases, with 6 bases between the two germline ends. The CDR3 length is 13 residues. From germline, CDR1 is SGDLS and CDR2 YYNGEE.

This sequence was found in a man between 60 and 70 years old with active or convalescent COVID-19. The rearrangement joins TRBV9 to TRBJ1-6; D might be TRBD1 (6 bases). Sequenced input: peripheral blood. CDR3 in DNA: TGTGCCAGCAGCGTACAGGGGAATTCACCCCTCCACTTT. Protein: CASSVQGNSPLHF.